A selection of T cell receptor beta chains follows, all from one sample in a study of cytomegalovirus exposure and HLA in healthy donors. The assay was immunoSEQ multiplex PCR, and TCRdb's table has in-frame clones only and misses some. The sample includes approximately 290,000 clones, over 70% of them seen just once. The specimen sequenced was PBMCs. All receptors derive from a girl aged 2-10 years in good health and CMV-seronegative. The CDR3 runs from the conserved cysteine through the conserved F or W. The order of the fields is J gene, D gene, V gene, CDR3 protein. The D gene is left open where the match is weak.

>TRBJ2-3|TRBD2|TRBV2
CASSDPTSGGTDTQYF
>TRBJ1-5|-|TRBV27
CASSLSYEYGNQPQHF
>TRBJ1-2|TRBD1|TRBV6-5
CASSYVPGTGYGYTF
>TRBJ2-5|-|TRBV19
CASSILTTSAQYF
>TRBJ2-1|-|TRBV6-6
CASSYSTRYNEQFF
>TRBJ1-2|-|TRBV5-6
CASSTYYQGYGYTF
>TRBJ2-5|-|TRBV9
CASSAHSGEVRETQYF
>TRBJ2-1|TRBD2|TRBV4-2
CASSQETSGGAYNEQFF
>TRBJ2-7|-|TRBV11-2
CASSLVQGSRYEQYF
>TRBJ2-2|-|TRBV9
CASSVAGSTGELFF
>TRBJ2-6|TRBD1|TRBV5-4
CASSSDRAGANVLTF
>TRBJ1-2|-|TRBV28
CASSEQGYGYTF
>TRBJ1-2|TRBD1|TRBV28
CASSAGTGVGYGYTF
>TRBJ1-2|-|TRBV28
CASSPTLDYGYTF
>TRBJ2-5|TRBD1|TRBV7-2
CASSYDREETQYF
>TRBJ2-2|-|TRBV18
CASSPRQYMNTGELFF
>TRBJ2-5|-|TRBV5-4
CASSSDRGTRETQYF
>TRBJ2-1|-|TRBV5-7
CASTETGTYNEQFF
>TRBJ1-4|-|TRBV28
CASRSLGTLATEKLFF
>TRBJ2-7|-|TRBV6-5
CASSYSIGLSPYEQYF
>TRBJ1-2|-|TRBV27
CASSSPRGGIYGYTF
>TRBJ2-7|-|TRBV10-1
CARAMTGHPYEQYF
>TRBJ1-4|-|TRBV30
CACSAVAFNEKLFF
>TRBJ2-6|-|TRBV6-1
CASTKSTSGANVLTF
>TRBJ2-7|-|TRBV6-1
CASGGMGRGRYEQYF
>TRBJ2-1|-|TRBV4-1
CASSQAAIPGNEQFF
>TRBJ1-2|-|TRBV5-6
CASSWRGRDGYTF
>TRBJ2-5|TRBD2|TRBV11-2
CASSAVTFPAGEETQYF
>TRBJ2-3|-|TRBV11-1
CASSPGLQLYTQYF